The 20 T cell receptor beta chains presented below share a single source sample, sequenced in a study of sequential checkpoint blockade in melanoma. Assay used: immunoSEQ multiplex PCR; TCRdb lists only in-frame clones, some missing. The sample has around 19,000 clones, about 25% seen once. Regarding treatment: randomized to nivolumab then ipilimumab (arm A) or the reverse (arm B). The sequenced sample was tumor tissue (inferred from file names), obtained from a patient given nivolumab and ipilimumab in sequence. Receptor source: a human donor with melanoma.

The rearrangement joins TRBV6-8 to TRBJ2-7; perhaps TRBD2 as D (6 bases). CDR1 is MNHGY and CDR2 is SAAAGT in the germline V gene. The CDR3 covers 14 residues. The V end lost 2 bases, the J end lost 3 bases, and 11 bases lay between the germline ends. In DNA, the CDR3 is TGTGCCAGCAGTTACCCGGGACTCAGCTACGAGCAGTACTTC. Its translation: CASSYPGLSYEQYF.

This clone was seen a few times. The V and J genes are TRBV9 and TRBJ1-4, with a weak D call TRBD1 (6 bases). V lost 3 bases, J lost 3 bases, and 9 bases lay in between. The CDR3 totals 14 residues. From germline, CDR1 is SGDLS and CDR2 YYNGEE. The CDR3 is CASSEGQPNEKLFF. The CDR3 DNA is TGTGCCAGCAGCGAAGGACAGCCTAATGAAAAACTGTTTTTT.

The gene calls are TRBV29-1 and TRBJ2-1; 7 nucleotides align to TRBD2. After removal of 0 bases from V and 0 bases from J, the junction contained 11 bases not matched to a gene. CDR1 is SQVTM, CDR2 ANQGSEA, per germline. There are 18 residues in the CDR3. The CDR3 nucleotides read TGCAGCGTTGAAGATATAATGGCGGGGGACTACTCCTACAATGAGCAGTTCTTC. Encoded protein: CSVEDIMAGDYSYNEQFF.

The chain recombines TRBV5-1 with TRBJ2-2; D unclear. The CDR3 extends over 15 amino acids. Germline assignment: CDR1 SGHRS and CDR2 YFSETQ. V lost 0 bases to trimming and J lost 3 bases, with 9 bases between them. CDR3 sequence: CASSLGSGDTGELFF. In DNA form, the CDR3 reads TGCGCCAGCAGCTTGGGGAGTGGGGACACCGGGGAGCTGTTTTTT.

This sequence joins TRBV19 and TRBJ1-1; 9 nucleotides agree with TRBD1. V gave up 6 bases and J gave up 1 base; unmatched junction bases: 6. The germline CDR1 and CDR2 sequences are LNHDA and SQIVND (reference sequence). This CDR3 comprises 15 residues. The CDR3 DNA is TGTGCCAGTAGGGGGGGACAGGGCAGGAACACTGAAGCTTTCTTT. This encodes CASRGGQGRNTEAFF.

The CDR3 DNA follows: TGTGCCAGTAGGGCCCCAGCAGGGGGCTCCTACAATGAGCAGTTCTTC. It yields the protein CASRAPAGGSYNEQFF. J is TRBJ2-1 and V is TRBV19; 7 bases are a match to TRBD1. V was clipped by 6 bases and J by 0 bases; unmatched bases: 8. CDR1 and CDR2 (germline): LNHDA, SQIVND (reference sequence). The CDR3 spans 16 residues.

V is TRBV30 and J is TRBJ2-3; the match to TRBD2 covers 12 bases. CDR3 length equals 16 residues. The germline V gene has CDR1 GTSNPN and CDR2 SVGIG (reference sequence). Germline trimming cut 0 bases from V and 5 bases from J; bases unmatched to any gene: 6. CDR3 nucleotide sequence: TGTGCCTGGAGTGTAACTCCGGGACTAGCGGGAGATACGCAGTATTTT. Translated: CAWSVTPGLAGDTQYF.

J is TRBJ2-1 and V is TRBV5-1; 10 bases are a match to TRBD2. Trimming removed 0 bases from V and 4 bases from J; junction bases left unmatched: 4. This CDR3 spans 16 amino acids. The germline V gene has CDR1 SGHRS and CDR2 YFSETQ. In DNA, the CDR3 is TGCGCCAGCAGCTTGGGAACTAGCGGGGTTTACAATGAGCAGTTCTTC. Its protein is CASSLGTSGVYNEQFF.

The rearrangement links TRBV15 to TRBJ2-5, with no clear D. Trimming cost V 0 bases and J 2 bases, with 10 bases left between them. Germline V gives CDR1 LNHNV, CDR2 YYDKDF (reference sequence). The CDR3 is 15 residues long. The CDR3 nucleotides read TGTGCCACCAGCAGAGATCTGGCTAATCAAGAGACCCAGTACTTC. It codes for CATSRDLANQETQYF.

The table lists this clone with a count of one. The V gene is TRBV25-1, the J gene TRBJ1-3; a weak D match, TRBD1 (5 bases). The length of the CDR3 is 18 residues. Trimming shortened V by 1 base and J by 4 bases, and 20 bases separated the two germline ends. Germline CDR1 MGHDK, CDR2 SYGVNS. CDR3 nucleotide sequence: TGTGCCAGCAGTGAATCCAGGGCAGGGAATTTGAAAGGAAACACCATATATTTT. Protein product: CASSESRAGNLKGNTIYF.

V and J are TRBV12-2 and TRBJ1-5; the table names TRBD1, a call not compared with the DNA. TRBV12-2 is marked as a pseudogene. The CDR3 sequence is 15 residues long. This chain's CDR3 is CASRLDSDSNQPQHF. For the CDR3, the DNA is TGTGCAAGTCGCTTAGACAGTGATAGCAATCAGCCCCAGCATTTT.

This chain joins TRBV5-1 and TRBJ2-7; D gene ambiguous. The germline CDR1 and CDR2 sequences are SGHRS and YFSETQ. Trimming removed 4 bases from V and 1 base from J, with 12 bases in between. This CDR3 has 14 amino acids. This CDR3 is CASSADASSYEQYF. The CDR3 DNA follows: TGCGCCAGCAGCGCGGACGCCAGTTCCTACGAGCAGTACTTC.

The chain joins TRBV25-1 to TRBJ2-5, with 7 bases lining up with TRBD2. The ends lost 4 bases at V and 3 bases at J; junction bases unmatched: 14. Germline CDR1 reads MGHDK; CDR2 reads SYGVNS. The CDR3 extends over 17 amino acids. This CDR3 is CASSAISGGSIEETQYF. CDR3 sequence (DNA): TGTGCCAGCAGTGCTATCAGCGGCGGGAGTATTGAAGAGACCCAGTACTTC.

The sample holds a few counts of this clone. This sequence joins TRBV28 and TRBJ1-1; 9 nucleotides align to TRBD1. V lost 5 bases and J lost 7; bases outside the gene matches: 14. The CDR3 covers 16 residues. Germline lookup yields CDR1 MDHEN and CDR2 SYDVKM. CDR3 DNA: TGTGCCAGCAGTCCGACAGGGGGTACACCTCGCTTTGAAGCTTTCTTT. It is translated as CASSPTGGTPRFEAFF.

This clone has ten or more counts. This sequence joins TRBV11-3 and TRBJ2-2, with TRBD1 identical over 9 bases. CDR1 and CDR2 from the germline V gene are SGHNT and YENEEA. V was clipped by 2 bases and J by 5 bases; unmatched bases: 6. The CDR3 is made up of 16 amino acids. In nucleotides, the CDR3 is TGTGCCAGCAGCTTATTCTGGACAGGGGTAACCGGGGAGCTGTTTTTT. Translating gives CASSLFWTGVTGELFF.

This clone was counted a few times. V is TRBV9 and J is TRBJ2-7; the D is unclear. V was pared by 0 bases and J by 1 base, with 11 bases between. In germline, CDR1 is SGDLS, CDR2 YYNGEE. This CDR3 comprises 15 residues. CDR3 sequence reads: CASSVEAEISYEQYF. The CDR3 nucleotides read TGTGCCAGCAGCGTAGAAGCAGAGATTTCCTACGAGCAGTACTTC.

This chain connects TRBV29-1 to TRBJ2-5, with D possibly being TRBD1 (5 bases). V was clipped by 2 bases and J by 7 bases, with 14 bases between them. CDR3 length equals 13 residues. CDR1 SQVTM and CDR2 ANQGSEA come from the germline V gene. The DNA of the CDR3 is TGCAGCGTTGAACTACCAGGGTGGGGGACCCAGTACTTC. This gives the protein CSVELPGWGTQYF.

This clone was detected a few times. The genes are TRBV6-8 and TRBJ1-6, with D unclear. V was shortened by 6 bases and J by 2 bases, with 11 bases between the two germline ends. Germline loops: CDR1 MNHGY, CDR2 SAAAGT. CDR3 length: 15 residues. The CDR3 DNA reads as TGTGCCAGCAGGGCCTTCCCGGCCTATAATTCACCCCTCCACTTT. Protein: CASRAFPAYNSPLHF.

This chain uses TRBV9 with TRBJ2-1; 7 bases align to TRBD1. The V gene end was trimmed by 4 bases and the J gene end by 4 bases; junction bases not matched to a gene: 11. This CDR3 comprises 16 residues. Germline V CDR1 and CDR2: SGDLS, YYNGEE. The CDR3, as DNA: TGTGCCAGCAGCCCCACAGGGGCCGGGGTATACAATGAGCAGTTCTTC. The encoded protein is CASSPTGAGVYNEQFF.

This rearrangement joins TRBV6-8 to TRBJ2-1; the match to TRBD2 covers 7 bases. The ends lost 5 bases at V and 4 bases at J; junction bases unmatched: 5. CDR1 and CDR2 (germline): MNHGY, SAAAGT. This CDR3 is built from 14 residues. CDR3 in amino acids: CASSSGAGYNEQFF. The CDR3 DNA reads TGTGCCAGCAGTAGCGGGGCGGGTTACAATGAGCAGTTCTTC.